This entry features one T cell receptor (beta chain) sequence. This clonotype has a count of ten or more. The antigen this receptor binds is unknown. Within one base of it there is no much larger clone, and no base qualities were kept. This sample is drawn from a study of response to subunit inactivated influenza vaccine (dated by TCRdb to between 2018 and 2020). Turning to the overall study: The study used deep quantitative T cell receptor repertoire profiling to track responses to a trivalent subunit inactivated influenza vaccine.

Overall study results and their limits: The authors suggested that each seasonal influenza vaccination may recruit only a limited number of new T cells.

The CDR3 measures 13 amino acids from cysteine to phenylalanine. Only CDR3 DNA is held: 39 bases, read in frame from base 1. V and J lose 2 bases and 0 bases, and a span of 5 bases separates them. The germline V gene specifies MGHDK as CDR1 and SYGVNS as CDR2. Library preparation was by RT-PCR. This sample was sequenced with an Illumina HiSeq 2500. Clones were called with MiXCR by TCRdb after fastp trimmed the public reads at Q25, and only in-frame beta chains were retained. Rows matching on CDR3 protein sequence are summarized as one entry with the most common DNA and genes. The sample table holds about 780,000 distinct CDR3 sequences, of which around a sixth were seen once. The ten most abundant clones make up 9.5% to 13% of the sample.

The material sequenced was PBMCs from blood, taken more than 4 days after vaccination. Rearrangement joined TRBV25-1 to TRBJ2-7; a tentative D match to TRBD2 spans 5 bases. The TCR was taken from a man over 45 who received an inactivated influenza vaccine. Donor details come from another sample of the same person, matched by shared clones. The nucleotides are TGTGCCAGCAGTGAAACTAGCTCCTACGAGCAGTACTTC. Its protein reads: CASSETSSYEQYF.